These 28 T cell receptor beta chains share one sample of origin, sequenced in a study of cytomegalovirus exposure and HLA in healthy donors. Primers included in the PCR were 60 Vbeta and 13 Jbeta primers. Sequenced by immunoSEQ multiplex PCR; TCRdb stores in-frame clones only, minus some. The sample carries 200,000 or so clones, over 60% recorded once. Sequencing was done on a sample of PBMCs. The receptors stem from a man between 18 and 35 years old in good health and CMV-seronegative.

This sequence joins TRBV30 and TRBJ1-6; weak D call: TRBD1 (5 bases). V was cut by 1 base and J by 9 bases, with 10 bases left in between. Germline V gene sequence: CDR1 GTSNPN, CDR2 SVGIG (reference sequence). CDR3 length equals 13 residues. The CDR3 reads CAWSDTGGSPLHF. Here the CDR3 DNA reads TGTGCCTGGAGTGATACAGGCGGTTCACCCCTCCACTTT.

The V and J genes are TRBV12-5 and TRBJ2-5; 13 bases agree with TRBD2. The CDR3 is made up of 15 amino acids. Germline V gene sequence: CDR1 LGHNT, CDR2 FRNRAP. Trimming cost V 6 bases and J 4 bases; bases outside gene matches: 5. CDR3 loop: CASGPGLAGVETQYF. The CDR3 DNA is TGTGCTAGTGGGCCTGGACTAGCGGGAGTAGAGACCCAGTACTTC.

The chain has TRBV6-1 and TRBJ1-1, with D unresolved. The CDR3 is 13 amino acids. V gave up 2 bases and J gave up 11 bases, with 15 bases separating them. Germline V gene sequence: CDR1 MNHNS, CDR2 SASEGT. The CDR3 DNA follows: TGTGCCAGCAGTGAATCTTTCCCCCCTCGGGCTTTCTTT. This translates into CASSESFPPRAFF.

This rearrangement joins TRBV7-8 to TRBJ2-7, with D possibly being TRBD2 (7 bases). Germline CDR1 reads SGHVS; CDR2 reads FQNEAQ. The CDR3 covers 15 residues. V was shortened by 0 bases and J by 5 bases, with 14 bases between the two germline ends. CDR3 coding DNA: TGTGCCAGCAGCTTAGCTCTTACAGGGAGGGACGAGCAGTACTTC. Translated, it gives CASSLALTGRDEQYF.

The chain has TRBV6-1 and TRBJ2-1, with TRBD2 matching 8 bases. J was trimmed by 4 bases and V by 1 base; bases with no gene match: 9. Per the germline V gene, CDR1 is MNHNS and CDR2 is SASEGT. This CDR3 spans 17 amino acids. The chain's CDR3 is CASSEVASGFTYNEQFF. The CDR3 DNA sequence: TGTGCCAGCAGTGAAGTGGCTAGCGGGTTCACATACAATGAGCAGTTCTTC.

CDR3 in amino acids: CAGGERSYNEQFF. The CDR3 coding sequence is TGTGCCGGCGGAGAGAGGTCCTACAATGAGCAGTTCTTC. The chain links TRBV2 to TRBJ2-1; D gene uncertain. CDR1 and CDR2 (germline): SNHLY, FYNNEI. The CDR3 contains 13 residues. V lost 11 bases to trimming and J lost 1 base, with 12 bases between them.

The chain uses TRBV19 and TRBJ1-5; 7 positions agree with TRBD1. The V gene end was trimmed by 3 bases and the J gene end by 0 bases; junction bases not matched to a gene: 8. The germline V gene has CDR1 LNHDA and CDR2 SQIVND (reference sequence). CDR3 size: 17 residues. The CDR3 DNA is TGTGCCAGTAGTATTGACAGGGACACTTATAGCAATCAGCCCCAGCATTTT. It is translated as CASSIDRDTYSNQPQHF.

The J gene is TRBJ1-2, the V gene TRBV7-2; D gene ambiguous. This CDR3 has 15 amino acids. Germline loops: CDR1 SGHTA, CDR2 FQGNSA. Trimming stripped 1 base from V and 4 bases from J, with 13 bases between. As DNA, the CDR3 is TGTGCCAGCAGCTTAGGAGTCCCGAGACTCTATGGCTACACCTTC. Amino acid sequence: CASSLGVPRLYGYTF.

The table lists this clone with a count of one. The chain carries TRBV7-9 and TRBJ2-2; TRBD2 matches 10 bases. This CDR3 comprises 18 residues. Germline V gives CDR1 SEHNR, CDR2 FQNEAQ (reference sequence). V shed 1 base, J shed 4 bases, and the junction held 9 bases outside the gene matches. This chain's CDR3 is CASSLVRLAGVSTGELFF. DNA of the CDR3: TGTGCCAGCAGCTTAGTTCGCCTAGCGGGAGTTAGCACCGGGGAGCTGTTTTTT. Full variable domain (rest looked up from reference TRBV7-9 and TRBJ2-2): DTGVSQNPRHKITKRGQNVTFRCDPISEHNRLYWYRQTLGQGPEFLTYFQNEAQLEKSRLLSDRFSAERPKGSFSTLEIQRTEQGDSAMYLCASSLVRLAGVSTGELFFGEGSRLTVL.

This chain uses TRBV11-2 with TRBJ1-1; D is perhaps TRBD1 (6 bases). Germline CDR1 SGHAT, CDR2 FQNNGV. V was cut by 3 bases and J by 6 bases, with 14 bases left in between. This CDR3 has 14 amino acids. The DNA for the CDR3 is TGTGCCAGCAGCTTGTCGGGACATCTCGCTGAAGCTTTCTTT. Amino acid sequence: CASSLSGHLAEAFF.

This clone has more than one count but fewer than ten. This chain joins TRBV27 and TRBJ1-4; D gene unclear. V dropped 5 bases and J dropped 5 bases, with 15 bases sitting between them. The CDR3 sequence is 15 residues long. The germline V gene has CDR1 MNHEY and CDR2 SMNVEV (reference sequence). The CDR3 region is CASSVTTGGNEKLFF. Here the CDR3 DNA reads TGTGCCAGCAGTGTCACAACGGGCGGGAATGAAAAACTGTTTTTT.

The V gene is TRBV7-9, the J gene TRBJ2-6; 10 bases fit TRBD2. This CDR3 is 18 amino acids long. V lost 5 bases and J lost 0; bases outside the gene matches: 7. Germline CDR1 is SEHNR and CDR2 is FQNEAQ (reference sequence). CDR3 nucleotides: TGTGCCAGCAGCCCCCGGACTAGCGGAGACTCTGGGGCCAACGTCCTGACTTTC. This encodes CASSPRTSGDSGANVLTF.

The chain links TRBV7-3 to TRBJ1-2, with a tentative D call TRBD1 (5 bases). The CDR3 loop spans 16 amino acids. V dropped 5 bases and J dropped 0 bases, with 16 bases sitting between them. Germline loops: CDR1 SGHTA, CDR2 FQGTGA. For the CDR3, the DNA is TGTGCCAGCAGCCCCCAGGGAGGGTTCCCTAACTATGGCTACACCTTC. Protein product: CASSPQGGFPNYGYTF.

The CDR3 region has the DNA TGTGCCTGGAGTGTATCTGAATGGTCGGGCACAGATACGCAGTATTTT. Encoded protein: CAWSVSEWSGTDTQYF. The chain employs TRBV30 and TRBJ2-3; D unclear. This CDR3 is 16 amino acids long. CDR1 is GTSNPN and CDR2 is SVGIG in the germline V gene (reference sequence). Trimming took off 0 bases at V and 1 base at J, with 14 bases between the two ends.

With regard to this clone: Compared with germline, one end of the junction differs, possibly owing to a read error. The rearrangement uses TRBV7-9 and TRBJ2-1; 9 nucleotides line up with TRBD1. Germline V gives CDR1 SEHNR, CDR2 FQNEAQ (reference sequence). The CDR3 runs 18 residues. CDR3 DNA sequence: TGTTCCAGCAGCTTAAATTCTAGGGGGACAGGGAGGATTAATGAGCAGTTCTTC. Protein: CSSSLNSRGTGRINEQFF.

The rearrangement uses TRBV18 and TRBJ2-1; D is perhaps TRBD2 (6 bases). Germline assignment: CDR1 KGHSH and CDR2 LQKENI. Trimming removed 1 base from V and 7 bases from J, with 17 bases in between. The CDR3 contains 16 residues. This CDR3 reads CASSPRREDVGNEQFF. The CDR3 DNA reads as TGTGCCAGCTCACCACGTAGGGAGGACGTAGGGAATGAGCAGTTCTTC.

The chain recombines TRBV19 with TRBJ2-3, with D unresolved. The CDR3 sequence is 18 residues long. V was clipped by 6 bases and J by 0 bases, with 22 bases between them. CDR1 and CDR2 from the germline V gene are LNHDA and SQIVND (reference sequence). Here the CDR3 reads CASSLGVVRGRSTDTQYF. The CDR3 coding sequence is TGTGCCAGTAGCTTGGGTGTTGTTCGAGGCCGTAGCACAGATACGCAGTATTTT. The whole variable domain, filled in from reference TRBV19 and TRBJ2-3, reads DGGITQSPKYLFRKEGQNVTLSCEQNLNHDAMYWYRQDPGQGLRLIYYSQIVNDFQKGDIAEGYSVSREKKESFPLTVTSAQKNPTAFYLCASSLGVVRGRSTDTQYFGPGTRLTVL.

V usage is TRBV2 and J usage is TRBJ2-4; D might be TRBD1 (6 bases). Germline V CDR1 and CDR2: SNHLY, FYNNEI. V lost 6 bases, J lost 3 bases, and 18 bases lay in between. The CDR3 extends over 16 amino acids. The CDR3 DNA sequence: TGTGCCAGCAGCCCTAGTAGGGCAGGGGTCAAAAACATTCAGTACTTC. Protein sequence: CASSPSRAGVKNIQYF.

CDR3 sequence: CASSQDLGQGGDTQYF. For the CDR3, the DNA is TGTGCCAGCAGCCAAGATTTGGGACAGGGTGGAGATACGCAGTATTTT. The rearrangement joins TRBV4-2 to TRBJ2-3, with 9 bases lining up with TRBD1. The CDR3 contains 16 residues. V gave up 0 bases and J gave up 5 bases; unmatched junction bases: 6. Germline V CDR1 and CDR2: LGHNA, YNFKEQ.

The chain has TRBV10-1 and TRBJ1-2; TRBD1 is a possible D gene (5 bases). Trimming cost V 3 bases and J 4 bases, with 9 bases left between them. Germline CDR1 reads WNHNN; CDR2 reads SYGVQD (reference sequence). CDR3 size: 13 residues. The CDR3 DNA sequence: TGCGCCAGCAGTGAAGGGCAGGGCTATGGCTACACCTTC. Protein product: CASSEGQGYGYTF.

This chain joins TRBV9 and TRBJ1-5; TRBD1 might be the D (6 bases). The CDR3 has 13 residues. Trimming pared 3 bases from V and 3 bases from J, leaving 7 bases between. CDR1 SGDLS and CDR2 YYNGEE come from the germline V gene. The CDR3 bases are TGTGCCAGCAGCGGGGACATCAATCAGCCCCAGCATTTT. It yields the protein CASSGDINQPQHF.

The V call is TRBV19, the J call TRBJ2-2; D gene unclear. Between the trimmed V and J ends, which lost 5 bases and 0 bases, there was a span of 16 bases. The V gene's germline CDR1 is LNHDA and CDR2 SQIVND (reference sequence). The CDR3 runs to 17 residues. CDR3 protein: CASSPGMAVANTGELFF. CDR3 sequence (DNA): TGTGCCAGTAGTCCGGGTATGGCGGTTGCGAACACCGGGGAGCTGTTTTTT.

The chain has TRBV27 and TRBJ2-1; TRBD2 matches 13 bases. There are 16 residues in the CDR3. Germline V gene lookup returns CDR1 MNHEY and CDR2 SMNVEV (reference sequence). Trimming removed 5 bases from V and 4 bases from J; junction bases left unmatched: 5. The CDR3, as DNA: TGTGCCAGCAGTCCCCGGACTAGCGGGGGATACAATGAGCAGTTCTTC. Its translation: CASSPRTSGGYNEQFF.

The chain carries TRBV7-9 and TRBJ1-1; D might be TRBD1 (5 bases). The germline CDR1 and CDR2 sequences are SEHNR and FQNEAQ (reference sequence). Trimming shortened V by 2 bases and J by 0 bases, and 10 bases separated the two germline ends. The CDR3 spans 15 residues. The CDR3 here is CASSLRARVNTEAFF. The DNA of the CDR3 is TGTGCCAGCAGCTTAAGGGCCAGGGTGAACACTGAAGCTTTCTTT.

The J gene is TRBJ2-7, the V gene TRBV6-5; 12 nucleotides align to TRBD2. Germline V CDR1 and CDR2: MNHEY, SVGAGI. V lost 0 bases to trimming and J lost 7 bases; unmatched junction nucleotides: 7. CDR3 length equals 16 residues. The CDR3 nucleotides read TGTGCCAGCAGTTACTCACGCCTAGCGGGAGGGTTGGAGCAGTACTTC. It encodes CASSYSRLAGGLEQYF.

CDR3 sequence: CASRTGLLAKNIQYF. The CDR3 DNA sequence: TGTGCCAGCAGGACCGGACTGTTAGCCAAAAACATTCAGTACTTC. The chain links TRBV6-1 to TRBJ2-4; maybe TRBD2 (5 bases). Trimming removed 6 bases from V and 0 bases from J, with 12 bases in between. The germline V gene encodes CDR1 MNHNS and CDR2 SASEGT. The CDR3 covers 15 residues.

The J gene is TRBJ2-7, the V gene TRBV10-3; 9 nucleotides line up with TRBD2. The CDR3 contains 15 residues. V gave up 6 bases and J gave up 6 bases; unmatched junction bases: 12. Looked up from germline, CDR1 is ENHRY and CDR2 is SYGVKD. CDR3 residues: CAIRAGGPPPGEQYF. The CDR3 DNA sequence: TGTGCCATCAGGGCGGGAGGGCCCCCCCCCGGCGAGCAGTACTTC.

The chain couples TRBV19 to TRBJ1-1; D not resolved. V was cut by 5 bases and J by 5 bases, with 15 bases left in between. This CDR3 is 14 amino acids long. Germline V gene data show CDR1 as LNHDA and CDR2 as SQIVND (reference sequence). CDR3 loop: CASSPGPYWTEAFF. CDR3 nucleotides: TGTGCCAGTAGTCCCGGTCCATATTGGACTGAAGCTTTCTTT.